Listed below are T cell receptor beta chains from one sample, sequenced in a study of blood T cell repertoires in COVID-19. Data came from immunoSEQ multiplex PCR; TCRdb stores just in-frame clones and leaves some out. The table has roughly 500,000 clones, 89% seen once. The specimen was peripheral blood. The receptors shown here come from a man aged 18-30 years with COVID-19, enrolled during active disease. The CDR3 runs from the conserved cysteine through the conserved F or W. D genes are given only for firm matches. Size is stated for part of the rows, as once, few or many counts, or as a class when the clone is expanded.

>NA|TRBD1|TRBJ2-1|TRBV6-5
CASTPGGGYNEQFF
TGTGCCAGCACTCCAGGGGGCGGTTACAATGAGCAGTTCTTC
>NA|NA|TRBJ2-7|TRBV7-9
CASSPTGLSYEQYF
TGTGCCAGCAGCCCGACAGGCCTTTCCTACGAGCAGTACTTC
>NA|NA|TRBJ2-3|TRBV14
CASSQDFRDTITSTDTQYF
TGTGCCAGCAGCCAAGATTTCCGGGACACAATAACTAGCACAGATACGCAGTATTTT
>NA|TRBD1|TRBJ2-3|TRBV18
CASSPGQGGADTQYF
TGTGCCAGCTCACCCGGACAGGGTGGGGCAGATACGCAGTATTTT
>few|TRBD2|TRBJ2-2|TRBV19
CASRQQTSGIIGGTGELFF
TGTGCCAGTAGGCAACAGACTAGCGGGATAATTGGCGGCACCGGGGAGCTGTTTTTT
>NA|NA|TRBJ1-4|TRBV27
CASSINRDKKLFF
TGTGCCAGCAGTATTAACAGGGATAAGAAACTGTTTTTT
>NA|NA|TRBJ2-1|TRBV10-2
CASSERIGSYNEQFF
TGCGCCAGCAGTGAACGTATCGGCTCCTACAATGAGCAGTTCTTC
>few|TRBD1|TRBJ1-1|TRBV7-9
CASTTGVGGEAFF
TGTGCCAGCACGACAGGGGTAGGAGGTGAAGCTTTCTTT
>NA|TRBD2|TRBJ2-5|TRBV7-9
CASSSRTRQETQYF
TGTGCCAGCAGCTCAAGGACTAGACAAGAGACCCAGTACTTC
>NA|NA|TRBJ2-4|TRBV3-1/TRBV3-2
CASSQSQTLAKNIQYF
TGTGCCAGCAGCCAATCTCAAACTTTAGCCAAAAACATTCAGTACTTC
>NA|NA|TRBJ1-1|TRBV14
CASSQDSYWGGSRTEAFF
TGTGCCAGCAGCCAAGATTCATATTGGGGGGGGAGTAGAACTGAAGCTTTCTTT
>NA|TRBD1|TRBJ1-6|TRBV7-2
CASSSVRGDRVVSPLHF
TGTGCCAGCAGCTCCGTGCGAGGGGACAGGGTCGTCTCACCCCTCCACTTT
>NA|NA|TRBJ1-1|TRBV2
CASARAGANTEAFF
TGTGCCAGCGCACGGGCGGGGGCGAACACTGAAGCTTTCTTT
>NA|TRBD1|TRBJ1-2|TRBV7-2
CASSRQRGQGRRRYGYTF
TGTGCCAGCAGCCGCCAGAGGGGGCAAGGGAGGAGGAGGTATGGCTACACCTTC
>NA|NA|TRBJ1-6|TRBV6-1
CASSELSSYNSPLHF
TGTGCCAGCAGTGAACTGAGCTCCTATAATTCACCCCTCCACTTT
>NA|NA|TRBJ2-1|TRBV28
CASSLSGARHNEQFF
TGTGCCAGCAGTTTGTCAGGGGCGCGTCACAATGAGCAGTTCTTC
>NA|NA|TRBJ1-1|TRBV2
CASSLDTGDTEAFF
TGTGCCAGCAGCCTTGACACCGGGGACACTGAAGCTTTCTTT
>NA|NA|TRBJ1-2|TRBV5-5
CASSLDVDYGYTF
TGTGCCAGCAGCTTGGATGTAGACTATGGCTACACCTTC
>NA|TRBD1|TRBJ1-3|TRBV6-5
CASTRDRGLNTIYF
TGTGCCAGCACCAGGGACAGGGGGCTGAACACCATATATTTT
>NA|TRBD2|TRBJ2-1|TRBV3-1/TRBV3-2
CASSQDRLAAHNNEQFF
TGTGCCAGCAGCCAAGATCGGCTAGCGGCCCATAACAATGAGCAGTTCTTC
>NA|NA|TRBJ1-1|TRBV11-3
CASSYPDTDRLSTEAFF
TGTGCCAGCAGCTACCCAGATACTGACAGGCTAAGCACTGAAGCTTTCTTT
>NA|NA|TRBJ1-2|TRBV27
CASSPRTNYGYTF
TGTGCCAGCAGTCCGCGGACTAACTATGGCTACACCTTC
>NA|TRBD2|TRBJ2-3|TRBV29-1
CSVEDTSGGLTDTQYF
TGCAGCGTTGAAGACACTAGCGGGGGGTTAACAGATACGCAGTATTTT
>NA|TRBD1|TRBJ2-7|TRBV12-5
CASGLVPGTGTYEQYF
TGTGCTAGTGGTTTGGTCCCCGGGACAGGGACCTACGAGCAGTACTTC
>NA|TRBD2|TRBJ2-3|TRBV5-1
CASSLGTSGTDTQYF
TGCGCCAGCAGCTTGGGGACTAGCGGTACAGATACGCAGTATTTT
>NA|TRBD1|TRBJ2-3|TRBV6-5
CASSYRGSPDTQYF
TGTGCCAGCAGCTACAGGGGGTCCCCAGATACGCAGTATTTT
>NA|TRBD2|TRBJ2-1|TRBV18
CASSPQASGRSSYNEQFF
TGTGCCAGCTCACCACAAGCTAGCGGGAGGTCCTCCTACAATGAGCAGTTCTTC
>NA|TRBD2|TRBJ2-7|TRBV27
CASSFGGSEQYF
TGTGCCAGCAGTTTCGGGGGGTCAGAGCAGTACTTC